The 3 T cell receptor beta chains below were found in one sample sequenced in a study of identical twins. TCRdb ran MiXCR on the 5' RACE reads and lists one entry per CDR3 protein. Of roughly 690,000 distinct CDR3 sequences in the sample, approximately 6.1% were seen once. Sample: naive T cells sorted from blood. These receptors were obtained from a man younger than 30 in good health.

The table lists this clonotype with a few counts. In DNA form, the CDR3 reads TGTGCCAGCTCTTCCCTTCAACTCTCCTACAATGAGCAGTTCTTC. Its protein is CASSSLQLSYNEQFF. This chain links TRBV5-6 with TRBJ2-1; D gene ambiguous. V lost 7 bases to trimming and J lost 0 bases, with 14 bases between them. The CDR3 length is 15 residues. Germline CDR1 is SGHDT and CDR2 is YYEEEE. Combining the CDR3 with reference TRBV5-6 and TRBJ2-1 gives the whole variable domain DAGVTQSPTHLIKTRGQQVTLRCSPKSGHDTVSWYQQALGQGPQFIFQYYEEEERQRGNFPDRFSGHQFPNYSSELNVNALLLGDSALYLCASSSLQLSYNEQFFGPGTRLTVL.

The chain recombines TRBV7-9 with TRBJ2-1; TRBD2 agrees at 10 bases. This CDR3 spans 15 amino acids. Germline CDR1 and CDR2: SEHNR and FQNEAQ (reference sequence). J was trimmed by 7 bases and V by 8 bases; bases with no gene match: 11. CDR3 region: CASGEREGRRNEQFF. Written as DNA, the CDR3 is TGTGCCAGCGGGGAGCGGGAGGGCCGTCGGAATGAGCAGTTCTTC.

V is TRBV12-3 or TRBV12-4 and J is TRBJ2-1, with 7 bases identical to TRBD2. There are 14 residues in the CDR3. V shed 3 bases, J shed 7 bases, and the junction held 6 bases outside the gene matches. CDR3 DNA: TGTGCCAGCAGTTTGGCGGGAGTGGTGAATGAGCAGTTCTTC. Translated, it gives CASSLAGVVNEQFF.